These 17 T cell receptor beta chains originate from one sample sequenced in a study of T-cell memory formation after mild COVID-19 (dated by TCRdb to the early 2020s). The library was made by 5' RACE. TCRdb records Illumina NovaSeq 6000 as the sequencer. TCRdb cleaned the public reads at Q25 with fastp, built clones with MiXCR and kept in-frame beta chains. Rows with a matching CDR3 protein are joined into one entry that keeps the most common DNA and genes. For this sample the table gives around 440,000 distinct CDR3 sequences, of which roughly 18% were detected only once. Jointly, the top ten make up more than 9% of the sample. The material sequenced was PBMCs or a T cell subset sorted from them (not recorded which). All receptors come from an adult woman who had mild COVID-19 (a few samples of this study predate the infection). The sample titles of this study are shuffled in the database, so cell type and time point are left out; the donor was told from shared clones.

This clonotype was found a few times. The chain uses TRBV9 and TRBJ2-1, with TRBD1 matching over 8 bases. CDR1 is SGDLS and CDR2 is YYNGEE in the germline V gene. V lost 4 bases to trimming and J lost 8 bases; unmatched junction nucleotides: 11. This CDR3 is 15 amino acids long. CDR3 in amino acids: CASSPRDRPRDEQFF. As DNA, the CDR3 is TGTGCCAGCAGCCCCCGGGACAGGCCAAGAGATGAGCAGTTCTTC.

In this sample, this clonotype turned up a few times. The V gene is TRBV6-5, the J gene TRBJ2-7; 9 positions agree with TRBD2. Germline trimming cut 5 bases from V and 6 bases from J; bases unmatched to any gene: 11. This CDR3 contains 15 residues. Germline CDR1 and CDR2: MNHEY and SVGAGI. This CDR3 reads CASSRLAGGRSEQYF. CDR3 sequence (DNA): TGTGCCAGCAGTCGCCTGGCGGGAGGGCGAAGCGAGCAGTACTTC.

This clonotype was found a few times. This chain links TRBV27 with TRBJ2-5; a possible D gene is TRBD1 (5 bases). The V end lost 4 bases, the J end lost 4 bases, and 13 bases lay between the germline ends. CDR1 MNHEY and CDR2 SMNVEV come from the germline V gene (reference sequence). CDR3 size: 14 residues. CDR3 in amino acids: CASSSDTSGETQYF. The CDR3 nucleotides read TGTGCCAGCAGTTCGGACACCTCAGGAGAGACCCAGTACTTC.

The gene calls are TRBV5-1 and TRBJ2-3, with 8 nucleotides matching TRBD2. This CDR3 contains 15 residues. Germline CDR1 is SGHRS and CDR2 is YFSETQ. J gave up 5 bases and V 3 bases, and 8 bases lay outside the gene matches. The CDR3 nucleotides are TGCGCCAGCAGCTCCGCCGGGACTAGGGGAGATACGCAGTATTTT. Residues: CASSSAGTRGDTQYF.

This clonotype was seen a handful of times. The gene calls are TRBV9 and TRBJ2-2; 13 nucleotides agree with TRBD2. This CDR3 has 21 residues. Germline V gene lookup returns CDR1 SGDLS and CDR2 YYNGEE. V shed 0 bases and J 1 base; nucleotides not matched to a gene: 12. The CDR3 DNA reads as TGTGCCAGCAGCGTAGCCCCTGCGGCGGGACTAGCGGGATTGAACACCGGGGAGCTGTTTTTT. This sequence encodes CASSVAPAAGLAGLNTGELFF.

This clonotype was recorded a few times. This chain links TRBV6-5 with TRBJ1-2; D not resolved. The CDR3 runs 16 residues. The germline V gene has CDR1 MNHEY and CDR2 SVGAGI. The ends were cut back, 5 bases at V and 4 bases at J, with 20 bases in the middle. The CDR3 is CASSRPPGPGPYGYTF. The CDR3, as DNA: TGTGCCAGCAGTCGGCCCCCGGGTCCTGGGCCCTATGGCTACACCTTC.

The CDR3 bases are TGTGCCAGCAGTTACACTGGAGAGCAGTTCTTC. It specifies CASSYTGEQFF. The chain combines TRBV6-6 with TRBJ2-1; no firm D call. V was shortened by 2 bases and J by 10 bases, with 6 bases between the two germline ends. Germline lookup yields CDR1 MNHNY and CDR2 SVGAGI (reference sequence). This CDR3 spans 11 amino acids.

This chain connects TRBV12-3 or TRBV12-4 to TRBJ1-3; no clear D. V lost 2 bases and J 8 bases, leaving 10 bases between the germline ends. The length of the CDR3 is 13 residues. CDR3 DNA sequence: TGTGCCAGCAGTTTACCCCCGGGCTACACCATATATTTT. It specifies CASSLPPGYTIYF.

V and J are TRBV20-1 and TRBJ1-1; the D is unclear. Germline CDR1 reads DFQATT; CDR2 reads SNEGSKA (reference sequence). This CDR3 has 14 residues. Trimming left V 0 bases short and J 1 base short, with 9 bases between. DNA of the CDR3: TGCAGTGCTAGAGACCCGGGCCAGAACACTGAAGCTTTCTTT. This codes for CSARDPGQNTEAFF.

A few counts support this clonotype. This chain uses TRBV4-1 with TRBJ2-1; no firm D call. CDR1 is MGHRA and CDR2 is YSYEKL in the germline V gene. The V end was cut by 3 bases, the J end by 0 bases, with 6 bases between. There are 14 residues in the CDR3. CDR3 sequence (DNA): TGCGCCAGCAGCCACCCGAGCTCCTACAATGAGCAGTTCTTC. This codes for CASSHPSSYNEQFF.

The table lists this clonotype with a few counts. The rearrangement links TRBV16 to TRBJ1-2; weak D call: TRBD1 (5 bases). The CDR3 extends over 17 amino acids. CDR1 and CDR2 (germline): KGHSY, FQNENV. Trimming removed 5 bases at V and 1 base at J, with 20 bases between. The CDR3 region is CASSDGKPGLHNYGYTF. CDR3 bases: TGTGCCAGCAGCGACGGAAAACCGGGACTACATAACTATGGCTACACCTTC. Using reference TRBV16 and TRBJ1-2 for the parts outside the CDR3, the full variable domain is GEEVAQTPKHLVRGEGQKAKLYCAPIKGHSYVFWYQQVLKNEFKFLISFQNENVFDETGMPKERFSAKCLPNSPCSLEIQATKLEDSAVYFCASSDGKPGLHNYGYTFGSGTRLTVV.

This clonotype was observed a handful of times. This sequence joins TRBV6-5 and TRBJ1-1; tentatively, D is TRBD1 (6 bases). With 5 bases removed from V and 13 bases from J, the gap between germline ends came to 17 bases. The CDR3 consists of 12 residues. Germline V CDR1 and CDR2: MNHEY, SVGAGI. The CDR3 is CASSPGGGSVFF. The DNA of the CDR3 is TGTGCCAGCAGTCCCGGGGGGGGCTCAGTTTTCTTT.

This clonotype occurred a few times. The chain combines TRBV2 with TRBJ1-1; possibly TRBD1 for D (5 bases). The length of the CDR3 is 16 residues. Between the trimmed V and J ends, which lost 4 bases and 4 bases, there was a span of 19 bases. CDR1 SNHLY and CDR2 FYNNEI come from the germline V gene. The CDR3: CASSVRGTAGGTEAFF. The DNA of the CDR3 is TGTGCCAGCAGTGTCCGCGGCACCGCGGGGGGCACTGAAGCTTTCTTT.

V is TRBV12-3 or TRBV12-4 and J is TRBJ2-2, with D perhaps TRBD1 (6 bases). V lost 6 bases and J lost 5, with 10 bases in between. The CDR3 has 13 residues. CDR3 DNA: TGTGCCAGCAGCACCGACAGGACCGGGGAGCTGTTTTTT. Amino acids: CASSTDRTGELFF.

The sample holds a few counts of this clonotype. The rearrangement links TRBV5-1 to TRBJ2-3, with D tentatively TRBD1 (6 bases). The germline V gene encodes CDR1 SGHRS and CDR2 YFSETQ. The CDR3 runs 15 residues. The V end was cut by 4 bases, the J end by 1 base, with 13 bases between. The CDR3 DNA sequence: TGCGCCAGCAGCCAAACTGGGGGCCGCACAGATACGCAGTATTTT. Encoded protein: CASSQTGGRTDTQYF.

With respect to this clonotype: Mismatch with germline at one junction end may stem from a read error. The chain employs TRBV7-3 and TRBJ2-3; TRBD1 agrees at 8 bases. Germline V lookup: CDR1 SGHTA, CDR2 FQGTGA. The CDR3 loop spans 14 amino acids. The CDR3 sequence: CATGQGAGTDTQNF. CDR3 nucleotides: TGTGCCACCGGCCAGGGGGCGGGCACAGATACGCAGAATTTT. The variable domain in full, completed from reference TRBV7-3 and TRBJ2-3, reads GAGVSQTPSNKVTEKGKYVELRCDPISGHTALYWYRQSLGQGPEFLIYFQGTGAADDSGLPNDRFFAVRPEGSVSTLKIQRTERGDSAVYLCATGQGAGTDTQNFGPGTRLTVL.

V and J are TRBV19 and TRBJ1-5; D unclear. The ends were cut back, 2 bases at V and 0 bases at J, with 8 bases in the middle. Germline V gene sequence: CDR1 LNHDA, CDR2 SQIVND (reference sequence). This CDR3 spans 15 amino acids. The CDR3 nucleotides read TGTGCCAGTAGTATACAGAGTTATAGCAATCAGCCCCAGCATTTT. It yields the protein CASSIQSYSNQPQHF.